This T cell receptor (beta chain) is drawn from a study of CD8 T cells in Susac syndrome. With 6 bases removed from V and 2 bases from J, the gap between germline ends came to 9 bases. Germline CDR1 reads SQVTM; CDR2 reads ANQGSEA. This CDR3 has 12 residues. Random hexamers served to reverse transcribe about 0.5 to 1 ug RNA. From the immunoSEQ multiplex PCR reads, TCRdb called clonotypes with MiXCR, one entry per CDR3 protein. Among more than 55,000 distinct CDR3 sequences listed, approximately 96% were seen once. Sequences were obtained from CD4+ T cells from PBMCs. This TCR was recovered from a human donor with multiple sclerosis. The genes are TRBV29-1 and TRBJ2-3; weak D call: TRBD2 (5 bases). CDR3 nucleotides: TGCAGCGTCAGGACTGTCACAGATACGCAGTATTTT. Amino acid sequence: CSVRTVTDTQYF.